This T cell receptor (beta chain) was sequenced for a study of blood T cell repertoires in COVID-19. Study overall: From T cells, B-cell-depleted T cells, or PBMCs came the material, which was cDNA or gDNA.

Per the authors' pipeline: Reference gene primer amplification in the assay estimated nucleated cell counts. Profiling relied on immunoSEQ multiplex PCR, and the TCRdb table lists in-frame clones only, not all of them. Clonal size and the V and J genes are those of that table, whereas D and trimming came from the DNA. Here the sample spans fewer than 650,000 clones, roughly nine tenths being singletons. The CDR3 sequence is 15 residues long. Losses at the gene ends were 5 bases for V and 2 bases for J; bases not matched to a gene: 8. Germline-derived CDR1 and CDR2 are GTSNPN and SVGIG (reference sequence).

The sequence came from a woman between 50 and 59 years old with COVID-19, enrolled during active disease. The sequenced material came from peripheral blood. The chain carries TRBV30 and TRBJ1-1, with TRBD1 matching 10 bases. The CDR3 loop is CAWGFRDRGNTEAFF. The CDR3 DNA is TGTGCCTGGGGATTCCGGGACAGGGGAAACACTGAAGCTTTCTTT.